This T cell receptor beta chain was found in a study of T cells in Graves' hyperthyroidism and ophthalmopathy. Findings and caveats of the study: Separation of ophthalmopathy from stable hyperthyroidism was achieved by a 13 V-J model.

This clonotype was counted ten times or more. Its antigen is unknown. Graves' hyperthyroidism is called stable when ophthalmopathy does not progress within 18 months. Diagnoses used clinical symptoms, serum thyroxine and TRAb, thyroid ultrasound and orbital computed tomography. Researchers amplified the TCR beta CDR3 regions from RNA transcripts. In the first-round RT-PCR of the TCR CDR3, the HTBI primer set was used. TCRdb used MiXCR to reprocess the multiplex PCR reads, holding one entry per CDR3 protein. The data contain about 360,000 distinct CDR3 sequences, about 18% of them singletons. The sequence was obtained from a woman between 18 and 29 years old with Graves' hyperthyroidism. The sample comprised blood.

The CDR3 loop is CSVGAGGRDTEAFF. The CDR3 DNA reads TGCAGCGTTGGGGCAGGGGGACGGGACACTGAAGCTTTCTTT. The V call is TRBV29-1, the J call TRBJ1-1, with 7 bases matching TRBD1. The J segment lost 3 bases and the V segment lost 4 bases, leaving 8 bases of the junction unmatched. Germline assignment: CDR1 SQVTM and CDR2 ANQGSEA. The CDR3 has 14 residues.